This passage covers 27 T cell receptor beta chains from one sample sequenced in a study of cytomegalovirus exposure and HLA in healthy donors. PCR primers comprised 60 Vbeta and 13 Jbeta primers. Assay used: immunoSEQ multiplex PCR; TCRdb lists only in-frame clones, some missing. The sample lists around 190,000 clones; more than 65% were seen once. The sequencing sample was made of PBMCs. These receptors all stem from a middle-aged man in good health and CMV-seropositive.

The genes are TRBV14 and TRBJ2-3; 11 nucleotides align to TRBD1. V lost 4 bases to trimming and J lost 9 bases; unmatched junction nucleotides: 0. Germline lookup yields CDR1 SGHDN and CDR2 FVKESK. The CDR3 extends over 12 amino acids. Written as DNA, the CDR3 is TGTGCCAGCAGCCGGGACAGGGGGACGCAGTATTTT. It specifies CASSRDRGTQYF.

The chain uses TRBV4-2 and TRBJ2-7; 9 bases fit TRBD2. J gave up 3 bases and V 0 bases, and 6 bases lay outside the gene matches. CDR3 size: 16 residues. In germline, CDR1 is LGHNA, CDR2 YNFKEQ. CDR3 coding DNA: TGTGCCAGCAGCCAAGATGGCCTAGCGGGAAACTACGAGCAGTACTTC. Its protein product is CASSQDGLAGNYEQYF.

This chain links TRBV5-4 with TRBJ2-5, with 16 bases aligning to TRBD2. This CDR3 is 16 amino acids long. V lost 7 bases to trimming and J lost 2 bases; unmatched junction nucleotides: 5. From germline, CDR1 is SGHNT and CDR2 YYREEE (reference sequence). The CDR3 DNA is TGTGCCAGCTCTCCGGGACTAGCGGGGGGGCAAGAGACCCAGTACTTC. Translated, it gives CASSPGLAGGQETQYF.

This chain links TRBV6-5 with TRBJ2-7; 7 bases align to TRBD1. V trimming: 6 bases; J trimming: 2 bases; junction bases outside the gene matches: 10. The CDR3 is 15 amino acids. Germline CDR1 and CDR2: MNHEY and SVGAGI. CDR3 sequence: CASRSPGQTTYEQYF. The CDR3 nucleotides read TGTGCCAGCAGGTCCCCGGGACAGACAACCTACGAGCAGTACTTC.

This clone showed up just once. This chain connects TRBV5-1 to TRBJ1-1; no clear D gene. This CDR3 has 14 residues. The germline V gene encodes CDR1 SGHRS and CDR2 YFSETQ. The ends were cut back, 4 bases at V and 0 bases at J, with 10 bases in the middle. CDR3 sequence reads: CASSGGRMNTEAFF. CDR3 DNA sequence: TGCGCCAGCAGCGGCGGGAGGATGAACACTGAAGCTTTCTTT. The full variable domain, with the rest looked up from reference TRBV5-1 and TRBJ1-1, is KAGVTQTPRYLIKTRGQQVTLSCSPISGHRSVSWYQQTPGQGLQFLFEYFSETQRNKGNFPGRFSGRQFSNSRSEMNVSTLELGDSALYLCASSGGRMNTEAFFGQGTRLTVV.

The rearrangement joins TRBV18 to TRBJ2-1; D remains ambiguous. With 2 bases removed from V and 4 bases from J, the gap between germline ends came to 6 bases. The CDR3 runs 13 residues. Germline loops: CDR1 KGHSH, CDR2 LQKENI. The CDR3 here is CASSPGNYNEQFF. The CDR3 DNA reads as TGTGCCAGCTCACCAGGCAATTACAATGAGCAGTTCTTC. The whole variable domain, remainder taken from reference TRBV18 and TRBJ2-1, is NAGVMQNPRHLVRRRGQEARLRCSPMKGHSHVYWYRQLPEEGLKFMVYLQKENIIDESGMPKERFSAEFPKEGPSILRIQQVVRGDSAAYFCASSPGNYNEQFFGPGTRLTVL.

This clone appeared once. The chain is built from TRBV4-3 and TRBJ2-7; D may be TRBD1 (6 bases). The CDR3 spans 14 residues. The germline CDR1 and CDR2 sequences are LGHNA and YSLEER. V lost 1 base to trimming and J lost 3 bases, with 10 bases between them. The CDR3 nucleotides are TGCGCCAGCAGCCAAGTAGTAGGGGGCTACGAGCAGTACTTC. It codes for CASSQVVGGYEQYF.

The rearrangement uses TRBV2 and TRBJ1-2; weak D call: TRBD1 (6 bases). V was cut by 3 bases and J by 5 bases, with 19 bases left in between. The V gene's germline CDR1 is SNHLY and CDR2 FYNNEI. The CDR3 consists of 16 residues. CDR3 sequence (DNA): TGTGCCAGCAGTGATCCGACAGGTTACGGGTGGTATGGCTACACCTTC. Amino acids: CASSDPTGYGWYGYTF.

V gene TRBV4-1 combines with J gene TRBJ2-3; the match to TRBD2 covers 9 bases. The V gene end was trimmed by 6 bases and the J gene end by 0 bases; junction bases not matched to a gene: 1. This CDR3 comprises 14 residues. Germline V CDR1 and CDR2: MGHRA, YSYEKL. The CDR3 DNA reads TGCGCCAGCAGTCTAGCGGGGAGCACAGATACGCAGTATTTT. It yields the protein CASSLAGSTDTQYF.

The gene calls are TRBV5-6 and TRBJ1-2; TRBD1 is a possible D gene (5 bases). The V and J ends lost 4 bases and 7 bases respectively, with 17 bases between them. CDR1 and CDR2 from the germline V gene are SGHDT and YYEEEE. The CDR3 is made up of 14 amino acids. The CDR3 DNA follows: TGTGCCAGCAGCCCGGGCGGGGGGGATCGTGGCTACACCTTC. Translation gives CASSPGGGDRGYTF.

The chain recombines TRBV5-6 with TRBJ2-2; 8 bases are a match to TRBD2. This CDR3 region has 17 residues. Germline loops: CDR1 SGHDT, CDR2 YYEEEE. The ends lost 1 base at V and 5 bases at J; junction bases unmatched: 10. The chain's CDR3 is CASSLRRGVRRTGELFF. The DNA of the CDR3 is TGTGCCAGCAGCTTGCGGCGGGGGGTAAGGAGAACCGGGGAGCTGTTTTTT.

The chain is built from TRBV6-5 and TRBJ1-3, with a tentative D call TRBD1 (5 bases). V shed 4 bases and J shed 4 bases, with 11 bases lying between them. Germline lookup yields CDR1 MNHEY and CDR2 SVGAGI. The CDR3 totals 14 residues. In DNA, the CDR3 is TGTGCCAGCAGTTCTGGGGGGTGGGGAAACACCATATATTTT. This translates into CASSSGGWGNTIYF.

This rearrangement joins TRBV29-1 to TRBJ2-2; D may be TRBD2 (7 bases). CDR3 length: 13 residues. Trimming pared 6 bases from V and 3 bases from J, leaving 11 bases between. Germline V lookup: CDR1 SQVTM, CDR2 ANQGSEA. The CDR3 DNA reads as TGCAGCGTGAGGGGGGGTTACACCGGGGAGCTGTTTTTT. Translated, it gives CSVRGGYTGELFF.

This clone was counted between two and nine times. V and J are TRBV7-9 and TRBJ2-1; 8 nucleotides agree with TRBD1. J lost 7 bases, V lost 4 bases, and 6 bases had no gene match. The CDR3 spans 14 residues. Germline V gene lookup returns CDR1 SEHNR and CDR2 FQNEAQ (reference sequence). The CDR3 loop reads CASSSQRQGNEQFF. The CDR3 DNA is TGTGCCAGCAGCTCACAGCGACAGGGGAATGAGCAGTTCTTC.

This clone was counted only a few times. The chain links TRBV5-6 to TRBJ2-7; D ambiguous. CDR1 SGHDT and CDR2 YYEEEE come from the germline V gene. This CDR3 region has 12 residues. Trimming cost V 4 bases and J 3 bases, with 8 bases left between them. The CDR3 nucleotides are TGTGCCAGCAGCCAGGCCCTCTACGAGCAGTACTTC. This translates into CASSQALYEQYF.

The J gene is TRBJ2-3, the V gene TRBV18, with TRBD2 matching 11 bases. Germline lookup yields CDR1 KGHSH and CDR2 LQKENI. Trimming at V came to 0 bases and at J to 3 bases, leaving 8 bases not matched to a gene. The CDR3 sequence is 18 residues long. As DNA, the CDR3 is TGTGCCAGCTCACCACCAGGCCTAGCGGGAGGTAGGACAGATACGCAGTATTTT. Its translation: CASSPPGLAGGRTDTQYF.

This chain uses TRBV6-4 with TRBJ2-7, with D maybe TRBD1 (6 bases). CDR1 and CDR2 from the germline V gene are MRHNA and SNTAGT. V was trimmed by 0 bases and J by 2 bases, leaving 17 bases between them. This CDR3 has 17 residues. CDR3 nucleotide sequence: TGTGCCAGCAGTGACTCGAAAGGGGTAGGGGGAACCTACGAGCAGTACTTC. As protein: CASSDSKGVGGTYEQYF.

A word on this clone: At the DNA level, this CDR3 is encoded by other sequences in the same sample as well. This chain uses TRBV5-1 with TRBJ2-7; maybe TRBD1 (5 bases). The CDR3 contains 13 residues. Germline V lookup: CDR1 SGHRS, CDR2 YFSETQ. Between the trimmed V and J ends, which lost 4 bases and 1 base, there was a span of 9 bases. This chain's CDR3 is CASSLQDSYEQYF. In nucleotides, the CDR3 is TGCGCCAGCAGCCTACAGGATTCCTACGAGCAGTACTTC.

The rearrangement joins TRBV2 to TRBJ1-2; D might be TRBD1 (5 bases). This CDR3 region has 15 residues. V was pared by 6 bases and J by 3 bases, with 17 bases between. Germline CDR1 and CDR2: SNHLY and FYNNEI. CDR3 sequence reads: CASSPSQGGYYGYTF. CDR3 bases: TGTGCCAGCAGCCCTTCCCAGGGTGGGTACTATGGCTACACCTTC.

This chain joins TRBV28 and TRBJ2-7; 11 bases map to TRBD1. The V gene end was trimmed by 11 bases and the J gene end by 3 bases; junction bases not matched to a gene: 6. CDR1 is MDHEN, CDR2 SYDVKM, per germline. The CDR3 consists of 13 residues. Here the CDR3 DNA reads TGTGCCGCGGGGGACAGGGGGAGCTACGAGCAGTACTTC. It codes for CAAGDRGSYEQYF.

The V call is TRBV12-5, the J call TRBJ1-1; 10 bases map to TRBD1. Looked up from germline, CDR1 is LGHNT and CDR2 is FRNRAP. The trim removed 5 bases at V and 3 bases at J, leaving 3 bases unmatched. The CDR3 has 14 amino acids. The chain's CDR3 is CASGKTGGDTEAFF. In DNA, the CDR3 is TGTGCTAGTGGTAAGACAGGGGGCGACACTGAAGCTTTCTTT.

The V gene is TRBV18, the J gene TRBJ1-1; tentative D call: TRBD1 (5 bases). The CDR3 has 12 residues. Germline V gives CDR1 KGHSH, CDR2 LQKENI. V shed 2 bases and J shed 10 bases, with 11 bases lying between them. CDR3 in amino acids: CASSPSGDVAFF. For the CDR3, the DNA is TGTGCCAGCTCACCAAGCGGGGACGTAGCTTTCTTT.

The rearrangement uses TRBV11-3 and TRBJ2-1; the D gene is possibly TRBD2 (6 bases). V gave up 1 base and J gave up 12 bases, with 16 bases separating them. The CDR3 contains 14 residues. CDR1 and CDR2 (germline): SGHNT, YENEEA. The CDR3, as DNA: TGTGCCAGCAGCTTAGGAGCCCGAGCGGGTGGGCAGTTCTTC. This gives the protein CASSLGARAGGQFF.

The J gene is TRBJ2-5, the V gene TRBV10-2, with no clear D. Germline V gene sequence: CDR1 WSHSY, CDR2 SAAADI. The CDR3 contains 12 residues. With 4 bases removed from V and 0 bases from J, the gap between germline ends came to 3 bases. CDR3 protein: CASSVDQETQYF. CDR3 DNA: TGCGCCAGCAGTGTCGACCAAGAGACCCAGTACTTC.

As for this clone: This specimen includes other DNA sequences encoding the same CDR3. The V call is TRBV6-5, the J call TRBJ1-2; TRBD1 aligns across 9 bases. From germline, CDR1 is MNHEY and CDR2 SVGAGI. This CDR3 is 15 amino acids long. The V and J ends lost 6 bases and 8 bases, in that order; junction bases with no gene match: 13. The CDR3 DNA reads TGTGCCAGCAGCAACACCGGGACAGGGACCTACGGCTACACCTTC. This sequence encodes CASSNTGTGTYGYTF.

The gene calls are TRBV10-3 and TRBJ2-5; the match to TRBD1 covers 10 bases. The CDR3 is 17 amino acids. V gave up 0 bases and J gave up 5 bases; unmatched junction bases: 9. The V gene's germline CDR1 is ENHRY and CDR2 SYGVKD. The CDR3 loop is CAISESRQGASRETQYF. The CDR3, as DNA: TGTGCCATCAGTGAGTCCCGACAGGGGGCAAGTAGGGAGACCCAGTACTTC.

This chain uses TRBV18 with TRBJ1-5; D might be TRBD1 (5 bases). CDR1 is KGHSH, CDR2 LQKENI, per germline. The CDR3 is 16 residues long. V lost 4 bases and J 0 bases, leaving 13 bases between the germline ends. The CDR3: CASSLRVADSNQPQHF. CDR3 nucleotide sequence: TGTGCCAGCTCACTCAGGGTAGCAGATAGCAATCAGCCCCAGCATTTT.